Ten or more counts support the clone carrying this T cell receptor beta chain. HTBI primers from iRepertoire and Arm-PCR of CDR3 regions yielded the TCR beta libraries. TCRdb re-analysed the multiplex PCR reads in MiXCR, keeping a single row per CDR3 protein. The sample includes 350,000 to 500,000 distinct CDR3 sequences, roughly a fifth of them seen just once. The record originates from a study of regulatory T cells in long-lasting Graves disease. Study details: Disease was considered persistent Graves' disease after over 5 years of antithyroid drugs (with positive TSH receptor antibodies).

As for time point: persistent/refractory GD, antithyroid drugs over 5 years with positive TRAb. RNA extracted from PBMCs served as the sequencing template. Patients hailed from an endocrinology department in Xi'an, China. Sequenced here: peripheral blood mononuclear cells (PBMCs), sampled when the disease was refractory, from a patient treated with antithyroid drugs. The clonotype originates from a female donor with Graves disease.

The CDR3 coding sequence is TGTGCCAGCAGTTTTCCGGCCTCCTACGAGCAGTACTTC. This encodes CASSFPASYEQYF. The chain carries TRBV28 and TRBJ2-7, with D uncertain. The V end was cut by 3 bases, the J end by 0 bases, with 6 bases between. The V gene's germline CDR1 is MDHEN and CDR2 SYDVKM. CDR3 length: 13 residues. Full variable domain (missing parts from reference TRBV28 and TRBJ2-7): DVKVTQSSRYLVKRTGEKVFLECVQDMDHENMFWYRQDPGLGLRLIYFSYDVKMKEKGDIPEGYSVSREKKERFSLILESASTNQTSMYLCASSFPASYEQYFGPGTRLTVT.